This TCR beta chain was obtained from a study of STAT5B mutations in CD4+ large granular lymphocyte leukemia. The overall study: Among healthy donors, a particular HLA allele went with more CDR3 'QG' motifs. Points from the study as a whole: Top patient clones used TRBV06 genes more often: 8/27 versus 2/35 in controls. Patient CD4-sorted repertoires stayed more clonal than healthy ones after leukemic-clone removal.

This clone was recorded a few times. Antigen: not known. The CDR3 runs 15 residues. The assay was run at survey level. Profiling relied on immunoSEQ multiplex PCR, and the TCRdb table lists in-frame clones only, not all of them. The sample shows 20,000 to 25,000 clones, roughly three quarters of them seen only once. Sequenced: CD4+ T cells from blood buffy coats. This TCR was recovered from a human donor in good health. The rearrangement joins TRBV21-1 to TRBJ2-2; TRBD1 is the table's D call and was not checked against the DNA. TRBV21-1 constitutes a pseudogene. CDR3 residues: CASSNHDRDGGELFF. The CDR3 DNA sequence: TGTGCCAGCAGCAATCACGACAGGGATGGTGGGGAGCTGTTTTTT.